This T cell receptor (beta chain) derives from a study of graft-versus-host responses after intestinal transplantation. Study context: Recipients had transplants, and these were multivisceral, liver-intestinal, or isolated intestinal. Anti-thymocyte globulin served as induction for all recipients, who then took tacrolimus and steroids for about three years.

Findings and limits, study-wide: Allografts of patients with graft-donor T cell macrochimerism showed high graft-versus-host to host-versus-graft clone ratios. Some GvH clones were seen earlier in gut or blood, suggesting intestinal origin.

Clones were sequenced by immunoSEQ multiplex PCR, and TCRdb holds only the in-frame ones, with some missing. The table records about 100,000 clones, about 88% of them present only once. CDR1 and CDR2 (germline): SGHDN, FVKESK. Trimming took 5 bases from V and 1 from J, leaving 12 bases between them. The CDR3 runs 15 residues. Worth noting for this clone: Its antigen remains unidentified.

The chain uses TRBV14 and TRBJ1-3, with D uncertain. The starting material was unstimulated CD4+ T cells sorted from spleen or lymph node cells, obtained before transplant. This clonotype was sampled from a human donor who was the organ donor for an intestinal transplant. The CDR3 is CASSDVGSSGNTIYF. Written as DNA, the CDR3 is TGTGCCAGCAGCGATGTAGGGAGTTCTGGAAACACCATATATTTT.